This T cell receptor (beta chain) stems from a study of beta chain features in type 1 diabetes (dated by TCRdb to 2017 to 2018). Broadly, across the study: Patients and healthy donors did not differ in mean age, gender distribution, total cell number or subset yield. In the study, recently diagnosed type 1 diabetes patients and matched healthy donors were compared on the TCRB repertoires of their sorted circulating CD4+ T cell subsets. A total of 107,917,701 sorted cells were examined across all samples, and RNA yield correlated strongly with the number of cells per subset. Regulatory and stem cell-like memory subsets were obtained from only 8 patients and about eight healthy donors, while naive and central memory subsets were obtained from all 30 or so donors.

V has 1 base trimmed and J has 0 bases trimmed; junction bases matching no gene number 7. CDR1 and CDR2, per the germline V gene, are SGHTA and FQGNSA. Counted from cysteine to phenylalanine, this CDR3 has 18 amino acids. The retained sequence is limited to the CDR3, 54 bases, with the frame set at the first base. A single peripheral blood draw of around 0.11 L on average was collected from each donor into heparinised tubes. A BD FACSAria II was used to sort naive, central memory, regulatory and stem cell-like memory CD4+ T cells with a panel that included CD45RO, CCR7, CD25, CD127, CD95 and CD27. Every sorted population had a purity above 95%. PBMCs were separated immediately by Lymphoprep density gradient centrifugation and were stained directly, without being cultured. To minimize batch effects, samples were stained and sorted in pairs, one healthy donor with one patient per experiment. In its sample, this clone was seen a few times. It lacks a known antigen. No clone much larger than this one lies a single base away; base qualities are absent.

The entire isolated RNA was reverse transcribed using the High Capacity cDNA Reverse Transcription Kit, and thus expressed TCRB transcripts were sequenced. Naive, central memory and regulatory T cell samples underwent deep immunoSEQ sequencing, averaging around 3.7 million total reads per sample. Sorted cells were lysed in RLT buffer and RNA was extracted with DNase-treated RNeasy Micro or Mini kits, depending on cell number. To prevent cross-contamination, every cell subset was processed on its own, while patient and healthy donor samples were processed together. The immunoSEQ multiplex PCR was used to amplify TCRB sequences from cDNA, generating 87-bp fragments that spanned the CDR3 region. Amplicons were sequenced on the Illumina HiSeq platform. As for the authors' bioinformatics: Synthetic template baselines were used to correct PCR bias computationally, reads within Hamming distance 2 were collapsed, and singletons that could not be merged were discarded. By aligning reads against IMGT, V, D and J genes, CDR3 length, and insertions or deletions at six rearrangement sites were assigned. Within each subset, clonotype counts were normalized to sorted cell number, after which true diversity and Gini coefficients were computed with the tcR R package. Repertoire sharing was quantified using the overlap coefficient calculated on TCRB nucleotide sequences. Out-of-frame TCRB sequences from naive cells were analyzed as a proxy for the pre-selection repertoire. TCRdb took over this immuneACCESS table, retaining in-frame rearrangements with V and J assigned. Such tables are incomplete; in checked studies, under half of the missing clones stem from an unresolved V gene, and the remainder is unexplained. The V and J calls and the clone size are those of that table, but D and trimming were determined from the DNA. The sample has 350,000 or so clones on record, roughly 21% of them singletons. About 0.045% of the sample goes to the ten largest clones.

Paper-wide results and their limitations: HLA sub-analyses involved small numbers of individuals, so any influence of HLA type on TCRB rearrangement remained unresolved. Type 1 diabetes patients showed a moderate but significant shortening of TCRB CDR3 length in all four CD4+ subsets. Fewer insertions and more nucleotide deletions at VDJ recombination sites were observed in patients with type 1 diabetes, implying thymic rearrangement abnormalities. Because cDNA was sequenced instead of genomic DNA, activated cells with high expression could be over-represented, although the groups did not differ in activation or CD3 levels. Naive, central memory and regulatory TCRB repertoires appeared more similar among patients than among healthy donors. Shorter templates might have been favored by PCR, but patient and control samples were amplified and corrected together, so both groups would have been affected equally by any skew.

The V and J genes are TRBV7-2 and TRBJ2-3; 10 junctional bases match TRBD2. The sequencing input was naive CD4+ T cells from blood. According to the study, the label for this sample's cell subset or site signals: true naive CD4+ T cells. This sequence was found in a woman aged 18-30 years in good health. The DNA sequence is as follows: TGTGCCAGCAGCTTAGTTGCACTAGCGGGGACAAGCACAGATACGCAGTATTTT. Its translation reads: CASSLVALAGTSTDTQYF.